The 27 T cell receptor beta chains listed next were all sequenced from one sample in a study of OX40 agonist ivuxolimab in advanced cancers. Produced via immunoSEQ multiplex PCR; TCRdb's table is partial and in-frame only. The sample shows approximately 68,000 clones, around 86% of them seen only once. The specimen was CD4+ or CD8+ T cells sorted from blood, collected in a trial of the OX40 agonist ivuxolimab. Receptors originate from an adult with an advanced solid tumor such as melanoma, head and neck, liver or kidney cancer.

The CDR3 sequence: CASSLWTSGRDTQYF. In DNA, the CDR3 is TGTGCCAGTAGCCTTTGGACTAGCGGGAGAGATACGCAGTATTTT. The rearrangement uses TRBV19 and TRBJ2-3; TRBD2 matches 13 bases. V lost 6 bases, J lost 5 bases, and 5 bases stayed unmatched. This CDR3 has 15 residues. Germline lookup yields CDR1 LNHDA and CDR2 SQIVND (reference sequence).

The V and J genes are TRBV4-3 and TRBJ2-3; D ambiguous. The CDR3 is made up of 17 amino acids. CDR1 and CDR2 (germline): LGHNA, YSLEER. V was cut by 3 bases and J by 5 bases, with 21 bases left in between. The CDR3 region is CASSHRNAQFQGDTQYF. CDR3 coding DNA: TGCGCCAGCAGCCACAGGAACGCACAGTTTCAAGGAGATACGCAGTATTTT.

The chain uses TRBV15 and TRBJ1-5, with 7 bases identical to TRBD1. CDR3 size: 16 residues. V was clipped by 1 base and J by 2 bases; unmatched bases: 5. Germline V gene data show CDR1 as LNHNV and CDR2 as YYDKDF (reference sequence). CDR3 sequence (DNA): TGTGCCACCAGCAGAGCCAATACAGGGGGCAATCAGCCCCAGCATTTT. It encodes CATSRANTGGNQPQHF.

As to this clone: Different DNA sequences within this sample yield the same CDR3. This chain joins TRBV6-5 and TRBJ1-5, with 8 nucleotides matching TRBD1. The CDR3 sequence is 16 residues long. Germline V gene sequence: CDR1 MNHEY, CDR2 SVGAGI. The J segment lost 2 bases and the V segment lost 0 bases, leaving 3 bases of the junction unmatched. CDR3 nucleotide sequence: TGTGCCAGCAGTTACTCAGGGACAGGAGGCAATCAGCCCCAGCATTTT. Translating it yields CASSYSGTGGNQPQHF.

V is TRBV5-6 and J is TRBJ2-7, with 8 bases aligning to TRBD1. The J segment lost 4 bases and the V segment lost 2 bases, leaving 2 bases of the junction unmatched. The length of the CDR3 is 13 residues. Germline V gene data show CDR1 as SGHDT and CDR2 as YYEEEE. The CDR3 DNA reads TGTGCCAGCAGCTTTCAGGGGGCGTACGAGCAGTACTTC. This sequence encodes CASSFQGAYEQYF.

The chain is built from TRBV18 and TRBJ1-5; D is uncertain. The CDR3 is made up of 15 amino acids. CDR1 is KGHSH and CDR2 is LQKENI in the germline V gene. Trimming left V 4 bases short and J 1 base short, with 11 bases between. The CDR3: CASSRAVNSNQPQHF. CDR3 DNA: TGTGCCAGCTCACGCGCTGTTAACAGCAATCAGCCCCAGCATTTT. Together with reference TRBV18 and TRBJ1-5, the CDR3 gives the full variable domain: NAGVMQNPRHLVRRRGQEARLRCSPMKGHSHVYWYRQLPEEGLKFMVYLQKENIIDESGMPKERFSAEFPKEGPSILRIQQVVRGDSAAYFCASSRAVNSNQPQHFGDGTRLSIL.

V usage is TRBV7-3 and J usage is TRBJ2-1, with TRBD2 matching 7 bases. The CDR3 contains 12 residues. Germline loops: CDR1 SGHTA, CDR2 FQGTGA. Germline trimming cut 5 bases from V and 9 bases from J; bases unmatched to any gene: 4. DNA of the CDR3: TGTGCCAGCAGCCCCCCGGGGGGTGAGCAGTTCTTC. Amino acids: CASSPPGGEQFF.

The chain links TRBV27 to TRBJ2-1, with 7 nucleotides matching TRBD1. The CDR3 sequence is 15 residues long. V lost 5 bases, J lost 10 bases, and 14 bases stayed unmatched. Germline V gene data show CDR1 as MNHEY and CDR2 as SMNVEV (reference sequence). The CDR3 DNA follows: TGTGCCAGCAGTGCAGGGACAGCGAACTTTCTGGAGCAGTTCTTC. Its protein is CASSAGTANFLEQFF.

The V call is TRBV4-3, the J call TRBJ1-2; 12 nucleotides match TRBD1. Germline lookup yields CDR1 LGHNA and CDR2 YSLEER. The CDR3 is made up of 14 amino acids. V shed 4 bases, J shed 7 bases, and the junction held 4 bases outside the gene matches. The DNA for the CDR3 is TGCGCCAGCAGCCTGGGACAGGGGGCAGCTGGCTACACCTTC. This encodes CASSLGQGAAGYTF.

J is TRBJ2-4 and V is TRBV6-5; TRBD2 agrees at 12 bases. V was clipped by 6 bases and J by 6 bases; unmatched bases: 6. CDR1 and CDR2 from the germline V gene are MNHEY and SVGAGI. The CDR3 loop spans 15 amino acids. The CDR3 protein is CASRASGGASNIQYF. The CDR3 nucleotides are TGTGCCAGCAGGGCTAGCGGGGGGGCGTCAAACATTCAGTACTTC.

This chain joins TRBV7-2 and TRBJ1-1; unclear D gene. With 7 bases removed from V and 0 bases from J, the gap between germline ends came to 9 bases. The CDR3 has 13 amino acids. Germline V CDR1 and CDR2: SGHTA, FQGNSA. CDR3 sequence reads: CASTLTLNTEAFF. In DNA, the CDR3 is TGTGCCAGCACCCTAACCCTGAACACTGAAGCTTTCTTT.

This clone was seen more than once but under ten times. This chain joins TRBV2 and TRBJ1-1; D remains ambiguous. The CDR3 spans 13 residues. With 4 bases removed from V and 2 bases from J, the gap between germline ends came to 8 bases. Germline V gives CDR1 SNHLY, CDR2 FYNNEI. The CDR3 coding sequence is TGTGCCAGCAGTGGCCTGTATAACACTGAAGCTTTCTTT. As protein: CASSGLYNTEAFF.

The V and J genes are TRBV7-3 and TRBJ2-5, with D maybe TRBD1 (5 bases). This CDR3 has 15 residues. V shed 1 base and J shed 5 bases, with 14 bases lying between them. Germline lookup yields CDR1 SGHTA and CDR2 FQGTGA. The CDR3 nucleotides read TGTGCCAGCAGCTTAAATCCCGCCCAGGGTGAGACCCAGTACTTC. This encodes CASSLNPAQGETQYF. The whole variable domain, remainder taken from reference TRBV7-3 and TRBJ2-5, is GAGVSQTPSNKVTEKGKYVELRCDPISGHTALYWYRQSLGQGPEFLIYFQGTGAADDSGLPNDRFFAVRPEGSVSTLKIQRTERGDSAVYLCASSLNPAQGETQYFGPGTRLLVL.

The chain recombines TRBV13 with TRBJ1-4; D may be TRBD1 (6 bases). The CDR3 totals 16 residues. CDR1 PRHDT and CDR2 FYEKMQ come from the germline V gene (reference sequence). Trimming pared 3 bases from V and 0 bases from J, leaving 11 bases between. The CDR3 DNA is TGTGCCAGCAGCTTCAGCAGGGGTTCAACTAATGAAAAACTGTTTTTT. Translating it yields CASSFSRGSTNEKLFF.

The chain joins TRBV6-6 to TRBJ1-2, with D unclear. The CDR3 loop spans 11 amino acids. Germline loops: CDR1 MNHNY, CDR2 SVGAGI (reference sequence). V dropped 5 bases and J dropped 5 bases, with 6 bases sitting between them. The CDR3 bases are TGTGCCAGCAGTCAACTATATGGCTACACCTTC. Its translation is CASSQLYGYTF.

The chain carries TRBV5-1 and TRBJ2-7, with D perhaps matching TRBD1 (8 bases). Germline V gene data show CDR1 as SGHRS and CDR2 as YFSETQ. The CDR3 totals 15 residues. V was clipped by 3 bases and J by 5 bases, with 18 bases between them. The CDR3 loop reads CASSSGGQVTHEQYF. The DNA for the CDR3 is TGCGCCAGCAGCTCGGGGGGACAGGTTACCCACGAGCAGTACTTC. Variable domain in full (rest from reference TRBV5-1 and TRBJ2-7): KAGVTQTPRYLIKTRGQQVTLSCSPISGHRSVSWYQQTPGQGLQFLFEYFSETQRNKGNFPGRFSGRQFSNSRSEMNVSTLELGDSALYLCASSSGGQVTHEQYFGPGTRLTVT.

This clone showed up just once. This chain joins TRBV14 and TRBJ2-5, with D tentatively TRBD1 (5 bases). The CDR3 consists of 13 residues. Germline CDR1 and CDR2: SGHDN and FVKESK. Deletions cut 4 bases from V and 7 bases from J, with 13 bases between. The CDR3 DNA is TGTGCCAGCAGCCGGGGCCCGGGCGGGACCCAGTACTTC. Translation: CASSRGPGGTQYF.

The chain uses TRBV14 and TRBJ2-3, with 15 bases matching TRBD2. The ends lost 4 bases at V and 5 bases at J; junction bases unmatched: 7. CDR3 length: 17 residues. CDR1 and CDR2 (germline): SGHDN, FVKESK. CDR3 loop: CASSPPRTSGRGDTQYF. CDR3 DNA: TGTGCCAGCAGCCCTCCGAGGACTAGCGGGAGGGGAGATACGCAGTATTTT.

This clone was recorded a few times. The V and J genes are TRBV10-1 and TRBJ1-1, with D uncertain. Germline V gene sequence: CDR1 WNHNN, CDR2 SYGVQD (reference sequence). Deletions cut 6 bases from V and 1 base from J, with 9 bases between. The CDR3 sequence is 13 residues long. The CDR3 DNA is TGCGCCAGCAGGTTGGCGAAGAACACTGAAGCTTTCTTT. This translates into CASRLAKNTEAFF.

The chain employs TRBV28 and TRBJ2-3; 9 bases map to TRBD2. The J segment lost 4 bases and the V segment lost 3 bases, leaving 2 bases of the junction unmatched. Looked up from germline, CDR1 is MDHEN and CDR2 is SYDVKM. The CDR3 consists of 14 residues. The CDR3 DNA reads TGTGCCAGCAGTTTTAGCGGGAGCGCAGATACGCAGTATTTT. Encoded protein: CASSFSGSADTQYF. Complete variable domain (other parts from reference TRBV28 and TRBJ2-3): DVKVTQSSRYLVKRTGEKVFLECVQDMDHENMFWYRQDPGLGLRLIYFSYDVKMKEKGDIPEGYSVSREKKERFSLILESASTNQTSMYLCASSFSGSADTQYFGPGTRLTVL.

This clone has a single count. The chain couples TRBV10-1 to TRBJ2-3; D is perhaps TRBD1 (6 bases). In germline, CDR1 is WNHNN, CDR2 SYGVQD (reference sequence). The CDR3 covers 15 residues. The germline V and J ends were trimmed by 6 bases and 1 base, with 14 bases remaining between them. The CDR3 DNA reads as TGCGCCAGCAGAGAAGCAGGGGTGGGCACAGATACGCAGTATTTT. It translates to CASREAGVGTDTQYF.

This rearrangement joins TRBV28 to TRBJ1-1; D gene uncertain. This CDR3 spans 17 amino acids. V lost 4 bases and J 0 bases, leaving 18 bases between the germline ends. Germline CDR1 MDHEN, CDR2 SYDVKM. As DNA, the CDR3 is TGTGCCAGCAGTTCGCCCCAAGTAGGGAGGATGAACACTGAAGCTTTCTTT. Residues: CASSSPQVGRMNTEAFF.

V and J are TRBV11-3 and TRBJ2-1, with D perhaps TRBD1 or TRBD2 (5 bases each). V gave up 5 bases and J gave up 5 bases, with 13 bases separating them. CDR3 length equals 14 residues. Per the germline V gene, CDR1 is SGHNT and CDR2 is YENEEA. This CDR3 reads CASSTSGQNNEQFF. DNA of the CDR3: TGTGCCAGCAGCACCTCGGGGCAGAACAATGAGCAGTTCTTC.

The CDR3 DNA sequence: TGTGCCAGCAGCTTAGCAGGGTACATTCAGTACTTC. Protein sequence: CASSLAGYIQYF. The genes are TRBV11-2 and TRBJ2-4, with D maybe TRBD1 (5 bases). Germline values: CDR1 SGHAT, CDR2 FQNNGV. The CDR3 consists of 12 residues. Trimming left V 1 base short and J 8 bases short, with 6 bases between.

The V and J genes are TRBV6-1 and TRBJ1-3; TRBD1 might be the D (5 bases). V was cut by 1 base and J by 3 bases, with 7 bases left in between. The CDR3 has 14 residues. Germline V CDR1 and CDR2: MNHNS, SASEGT. This CDR3 reads CASSEGGFGNTIYF. In DNA form, the CDR3 reads TGTGCCAGCAGTGAAGGGGGCTTTGGAAACACCATATATTTT.

This chain connects TRBV6-4 to TRBJ2-1, with 10 nucleotides matching TRBD2. V was pared by 11 bases and J by 8 bases, with 24 bases of the junction left unmatched. The germline V gene encodes CDR1 MRHNA and CDR2 SNTAGT. This CDR3 has 18 amino acids. This CDR3 reads CAPRREASGSVGGDEQFF. The CDR3 nucleotides are TGTGCCCCCCGAAGAGAGGCTAGCGGGAGCGTCGGCGGGGATGAGCAGTTCTTC.

The chain uses TRBV9 and TRBJ2-6; D is unclear. V was pared by 0 bases and J by 0 bases, with 10 bases between. This CDR3 region has 17 residues. Germline CDR1 SGDLS, CDR2 YYNGEE. The CDR3, as DNA: TGTGCCAGCAGCGTAGCCGGGTCGTCCTCTGGGGCCAACGTCCTGACTTTC. It specifies CASSVAGSSSGANVLTF.